Below, one T cell receptor (beta chain) is given with its context. Its target is unknown. This entry belongs to a study of cytomegalovirus exposure and HLA in healthy donors. This PCR relied on a set of 60 Vbeta primers and 13 Jbeta primers. Assay used: immunoSEQ multiplex PCR; TCRdb lists only in-frame clones, some missing. This sample has more than 130,000 clones, with around 77% found just once. Overall study results and limits: The authors later found TCR association rates varying by HLA locus, with DRB1 most and HLA-C fewest.

Unmatched junction bases numbered 4, after V lost 5 bases and J lost 4 bases. Germline-derived CDR1 and CDR2 are SEHNR and FQNEAQ (reference sequence). The CDR3 runs to 13 residues. Nominally healthy donors provided the samples, though records likely missed some immune exposures. The TCR was taken from a man aged 25-45 years in good health and CMV-seronegative. Sequencing was performed on PBMCs. This chain uses TRBV7-9 with TRBJ1-2; 7 nucleotides line up with TRBD1. CDR3 bases: TGTGCCAGCAGCGTGCAGGGGGGCTATGGCTACACCTTC. Translation: CASSVQGGYGYTF.